A single sample is the source of the 17 T cell receptor beta chains below, sequenced in a study of tumor-infiltrating lymphocytes in primary liver carcinoma. With a constant-region primer, TCR beta cDNA was made from around 530 ng of total RNA. Investigators got TCR beta libraries out of three nested multiplex PCR rounds, done with slightly modified ARM-PCR. Each of the first two PCR rounds ran roughly 9 cycles with TRBV1-TRBV30 forward and C-beta reverse primers. TCRdb recomputed calls from the multiplex PCR reads with MiXCR, one row per CDR3 protein. The table includes tens of thousands of distinct CDR3 sequences, about two thirds detected once. For each extraction, RNA and DNA were obtained together from about 19-30 mg of unsorted bulk tissue. The sequenced sample consisted of liver tumor tissue from sampling region 4. Specified subset: tumor region T4, right-lateral pole. Receptors were obtained from a man between 40 and 49 years old with primary liver carcinoma and hepatitis B virus infection.

Remarks on this clonotype: The junction does not match germline at one end; this may be a read error. The rearrangement links TRBV5-1 to TRBJ2-1, with 10 bases aligning to TRBD2. The CDR3 has 15 amino acids. Germline-derived CDR1 and CDR2 are SGHRS and YFSETQ. The DNA of the CDR3 is TGCGCCGGCAGCTGGACTAGCGGCAGAGACAATGATCAGTTCTTC. Translated, it gives CAGSWTSGRDNDQFF.

Concerning this clonotype itself: One junction end disagrees with the germline gene, perhaps due to a read error. CDR3 protein: CSAGGEDYDYTF. The CDR3 bases are TGTAGCGCCGGGGGGGAGGACTATGACTACACCTTC. This chain uses TRBV29-1 with TRBJ1-2, with a tentative D call TRBD1 (5 bases). This CDR3 contains 12 residues. CDR1 SQVTM and CDR2 ANQGSEA come from the germline V gene.

CDR3 loop: CSVRTGGGGTQYF. CDR3 in DNA: TGCAGCGTCAGGACGGGGGGCGGAGGTACGCAGTATTTT. The chain recombines TRBV29-1 with TRBJ2-3; D may be TRBD2 (7 bases). The germline V gene has CDR1 SQVTM and CDR2 ANQGSEA. The length of the CDR3 is 13 residues. With 6 bases removed from V and 8 bases from J, the gap between germline ends came to 18 bases.

This clonotype appeared once. Its ends do not fully match the called genes, so a read error is possible. The chain recombines TRBV6-5 with TRBJ1-1, with 9 bases matching TRBD1. Germline V lookup: CDR1 MNHEY, CDR2 SVGAGI. This CDR3 has 15 amino acids. CDR3 sequence: CTSSKLQGARIEAFF. DNA for the CDR3: TGTACCAGCAGTAAGTTACAGGGGGCGAGGATTGAAGCCTTCTTT.

Details on this clonotype: A much larger clone lies a single base off, so this may be a read error. This chain connects TRBV11-1 to TRBJ2-7; D possibly corresponds to TRBD2 (5 bases). Germline lookup yields CDR1 SGHAT and CDR2 FQDESV (reference sequence). This CDR3 comprises 15 residues. The CDR3 bases are TGTCCCCGCAGCTTCGACGGACTGTTCTCCTACGAGCAGTACTTC. As protein: CPRSFDGLFSYEQYF.

This clonotype qualifies as medium-sized. This chain connects TRBV5-1 to TRBJ1-3; D perhaps matches TRBD1 (5 bases). V lost 4 bases and J lost 2, with 13 bases in between. The CDR3 is 15 amino acids. Germline V gene sequence: CDR1 SGHRS, CDR2 YFSETQ. The CDR3 here is CASSQNRNTGNTIYF. The CDR3 DNA reads TGCGCCAGCAGCCAAAACAGGAATACTGGAAACACCATATATTTT.

In regard to this clonotype: Since the CDR3 does not end with the conserved phenylalanine or tryptophan, this likely comes from a read error. The rearrangement joins TRBV5-6 to TRBJ1-5; 7 nucleotides agree with TRBD1. The CDR3 covers 14 residues. V trimming: 4 bases; J trimming: 4 bases; junction bases outside the gene matches: 5. The germline V gene encodes CDR1 SGHDT and CDR2 YYEEEE. DNA for the CDR3: TGTGCCAGCAGCACCCAGGGGGGAAATCAGCCCCAGCATCTT. It translates to CASSTQGGNQPQHL.

The J gene is TRBJ2-3, the V gene TRBV11-2; 7 bases fit TRBD1. CDR3 length: 15 residues. Germline loops: CDR1 SGHAT, CDR2 FQNNGV. V shed 9 bases, J shed 1 base, and the junction held 10 bases outside the gene matches. The DNA for the CDR3 is TGTGCCAGGAGCAGGACAGGAGCGGGCACAGATACGCAGTATTTT. It codes for CARSRTGAGTDTQYF.

This clonotype qualifies as medium-sized. The genes are TRBV11-2 and TRBJ2-2; 7 bases line up with TRBD2. V trimming: 0 bases; J trimming: 1 base; junction bases outside the gene matches: 2. Germline values: CDR1 SGHAT, CDR2 FQNNGV. The CDR3 loop spans 16 amino acids. The CDR3 nucleotides are TGTGCCAGCAGCTTAGAGGCTAGCGGGAACACCGGGGAGCTGTTTTTT. Amino acids: CASSLEASGNTGELFF.

In regard to this clonotype: This sequence may be a read error, since a much larger clone differs from it by one base. The conserved final phenylalanine or tryptophan is absent from the CDR3, which likely points to a read error. The chain carries TRBV9 and TRBJ1-1; D call uncertain. V was shortened by 3 bases and J by 2 bases, with 11 bases between the two germline ends. Germline V gene lookup returns CDR1 SGDLS and CDR2 YYNGEE. The length of the CDR3 is 14 residues. The CDR3 coding sequence is TGTGCCAGCAGCGCTAACAGCGGTAACACTGAAGCTTTCCTT. It yields the protein CASSANSGNTEAFL.

A remark on this clonotype: Compared with germline, one end of the junction differs, possibly owing to a read error. V usage is TRBV29-1 and J usage is TRBJ1-5; D gene uncertain. Germline V CDR1 and CDR2: SQVTM, ANQGSEA. The CDR3 consists of 13 residues. The CDR3 loop is CGVGLGVDQAQHF. The CDR3 bases are TGCGGCGTTGGTTTAGGCGTGGATCAGGCCCAGCATTTT.

Details on this clonotype: One end of the junction varies from germline; a read error may be responsible. V gene TRBV6-5 combines with J gene TRBJ1-1; maybe TRBD1 (5 bases). Germline CDR1 reads MNHEY; CDR2 reads SVGAGI. The CDR3 runs to 13 residues. CDR3 bases: TGTGCCAGCAGTCAGGACATAAACACTGAAGCTCTCTTT. Protein product: CASSQDINTEALF.

With regard to this clonotype: Compared with germline, one end of the junction differs, possibly owing to a read error. J is TRBJ2-1 and V is TRBV4-3, with 7 bases lining up with TRBD1. The CDR3 sequence is 18 residues long. Germline values: CDR1 LGHNA, CDR2 YSLEER. CDR3 loop: CASSQDSRGLRSYNEQLF. The CDR3 DNA is TGCGCCAGCAGCCAAGACTCGAGGGGGCTAAGGTCCTACAATGAGCAGCTCTTC.

Comment on this clonotype: One end of the junction is discordant with germline, which a read error may explain. This chain links TRBV12-3 or TRBV12-4 with TRBJ1-2; 7 bases are shared with TRBD1. The CDR3 has 15 residues. The CDR3 loop reads CARSLGAGGGYGYTF. The DNA of the CDR3 is TGTGCCAGGAGTTTGGGGGCAGGGGGAGGGTATGGCTACACCTTC.

As concerns this clonotype: A junction end diverges from the germline sequence, so it may reflect a read error. The chain employs TRBV7-6 and TRBJ2-7, with unresolved D. CDR3 length: 13 amino acids. Germline CDR1 reads SGHVS; CDR2 reads FNYEAQ. DNA of the CDR3: TGTACCAGCAGCTTAAATTCAGGATACGAGCAGTACTTC. This gives the protein CTSSLNSGYEQYF.

Concerning this clonotype: The junction departs from germline at one end; a sequencing error may be responsible. The chain combines TRBV10-3 with TRBJ2-3; TRBD2 is a possible D gene (5 bases). Per germline, CDR1 ENHRY and CDR2 SYGVKD. The CDR3 has 11 residues. In nucleotides, the CDR3 is TGTGCCATCAATAGAGGGTCGCTCAGTGATTTT. It codes for CAINRGSLSDF.

Worth noting for this clonotype: One end of the junction is discordant with germline, which a read error may explain. The rearrangement links TRBV5-4 to TRBJ1-2; D unresolved. Germline V gives CDR1 SGHNT, CDR2 YYREEE (reference sequence). The CDR3 spans 16 residues. CDR3 protein: CVSSLRRGTDGYGYTF. DNA of the CDR3: TGTGTCAGCAGCCTGAGAAGAGGAACAGATGGCTATGGCTACACCTTC.